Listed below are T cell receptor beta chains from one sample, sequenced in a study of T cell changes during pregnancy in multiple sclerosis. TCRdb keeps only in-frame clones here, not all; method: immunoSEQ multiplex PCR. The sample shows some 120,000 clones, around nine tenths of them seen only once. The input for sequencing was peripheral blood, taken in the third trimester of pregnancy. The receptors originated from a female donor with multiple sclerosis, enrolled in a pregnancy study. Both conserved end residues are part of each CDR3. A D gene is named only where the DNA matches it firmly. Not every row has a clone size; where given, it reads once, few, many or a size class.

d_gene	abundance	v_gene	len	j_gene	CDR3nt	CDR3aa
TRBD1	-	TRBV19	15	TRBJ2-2	TGTGCCAGTAGCAGGGGACAGGGGAAGCCCGGGGAGCTGTTTTTT	CASSRGQGKPGELFF
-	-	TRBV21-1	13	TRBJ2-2	TGTGCCAGCAGCAAAGACTACACCGGGGAGCTGTTTTTT	CASSKDYTGELFF
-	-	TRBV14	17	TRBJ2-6	TGTGCCAGCAGCCCCCTAGGAGGGATCTCTGGGGCCAACGTCCTGACTTTC	CASSPLGGISGANVLTF
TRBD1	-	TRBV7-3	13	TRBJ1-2	TGTGCCAGCAGCTTGGGACAGGGTGATGGCTACACCTTC	CASSLGQGDGYTF
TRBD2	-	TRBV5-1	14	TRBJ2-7	TGCGCCAGCAGCGCGGGAGGGACAGCTTACGAGCAGTACTTC	CASSAGGTAYEQYF
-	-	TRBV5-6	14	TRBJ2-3	TGTGCCAGCAGCTCACGTCAAGGGGGAGATACGCAGTATTTT	CASSSRQGGDTQYF
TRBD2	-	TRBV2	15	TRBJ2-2	TGTGCCAGCAGTGAAATAGCGGGGGGACCCGGGGAGCTGTTTTTT	CASSEIAGGPGELFF
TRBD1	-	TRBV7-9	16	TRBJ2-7	TGTGCCAGCAGCTTATATGGGACAGGGAATTTCTACGAGCAGTACTTC	CASSLYGTGNFYEQYF
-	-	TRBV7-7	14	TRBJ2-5	TGTGCCAGCAGCCCACAAGGGGGACAAGAGACCCAGTACTTC	CASSPQGGQETQYF
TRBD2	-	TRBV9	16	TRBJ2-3	TGTGCCAGCAGCGCCCGACTAGCCTCCGAGGCAGATACGCAGTATTTT	CASSARLASEADTQYF
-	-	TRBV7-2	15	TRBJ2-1	TGTGCCAGCAGCCGGCGGGTTCTCTCCTACAATGAGCAGTTCTTC	CASSRRVLSYNEQFF
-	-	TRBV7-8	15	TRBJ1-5	TGTGCCAGCCGGCGGGGCGGCAATAGCAATCAGCCCCAGCATTTT	CASRRGGNSNQPQHF
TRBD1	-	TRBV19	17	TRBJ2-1	TGTGCCAGTAGTAGGGGGCCTAAGGGACAGCTCAACAATGAGCAGTTCTTC	CASSRGPKGQLNNEQFF
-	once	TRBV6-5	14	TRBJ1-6	TGTGCCAGCAAAATTGGGCAGCCAAATTCACCCCTCCACTTT	CASKIGQPNSPLHF
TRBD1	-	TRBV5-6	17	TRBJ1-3	TGTGCCAGCAGCTTGGGAGGGGGCACGAGCTCTGGAAACACCATATATTTT	CASSLGGGTSSGNTIYF
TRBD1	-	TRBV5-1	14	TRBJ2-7	TGCGCCAGCAGCATCGGACAGGGCGCCTACGAGCAGTACTTC	CASSIGQGAYEQYF
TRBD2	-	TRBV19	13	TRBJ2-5	TGTGCCAGTAGTACCGGACTAGGCCAGACCCAGTACTTC	CASSTGLGQTQYF
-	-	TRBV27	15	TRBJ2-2	TGTGCCAGCAGTTTGGCAGGGGCGGGCACCGGGGAGCTGTTTTTT	CASSLAGAGTGELFF
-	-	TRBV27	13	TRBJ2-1	TGTGCCAGCAGTCAGACTAGCTACAATGAGCAGTTCTTC	CASSQTSYNEQFF
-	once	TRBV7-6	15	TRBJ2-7	TGTGCCAGCAGCTCTAGTGGAGGGGGCCTCTCCGAGCAGTACTTC	CASSSSGGGLSEQYF
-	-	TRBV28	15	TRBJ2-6	TGTGCCAGCACCAAAGCCTCCCCTGGGGCCAACGTCCTGACTTTC	CASTKASPGANVLTF
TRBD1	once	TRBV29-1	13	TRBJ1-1	TGCAGCGTTGAAAGGGGGACAGGCACTGAAGCTTTCTTT	CSVERGTGTEAFF
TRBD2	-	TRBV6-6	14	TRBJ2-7	TGTGCCAGCAGTTACCTAGCGGGTTCCTACGAGCAGTACTTC	CASSYLAGSYEQYF
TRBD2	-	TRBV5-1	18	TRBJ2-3	TGCGCCAGCAGCTTGTGGTACCGCGCTAGCGGGGGCACAGATACGCAGTATTTT	CASSLWYRASGGTDTQYF
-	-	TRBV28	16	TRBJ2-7	TGTGCCAGCAGTCCTGAATTGGCGGGGCTATCCTACGAGCAGTACTTC	CASSPELAGLSYEQYF
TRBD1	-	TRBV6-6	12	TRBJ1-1	TGTGCCAGCAGTCCCTTCGACAGGGGAGCTTTCTTT	CASSPFDRGAFF
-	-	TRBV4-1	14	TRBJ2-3	TGCGCCAGCAGCCAAAGGGGGTCCCCAGATACGCAGTATTTT	CASSQRGSPDTQYF
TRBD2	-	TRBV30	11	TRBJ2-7	TGTGCCTGGGCGGGAGGCTACGAGCAGTACTTC	CAWAGGYEQYF
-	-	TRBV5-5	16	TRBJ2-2	TGTGCCAGCAGCTTGGAGGGGGGGTCGAACACCGGGGAGCTGTTTTTT	CASSLEGGSNTGELFF
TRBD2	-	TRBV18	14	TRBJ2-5	TGTGCCAGCTCACCAGGGACTACCAAAGAGACCCAGTACTTC	CASSPGTTKETQYF
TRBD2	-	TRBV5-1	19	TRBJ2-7	TGCGCCAGCAGCTTCGGTCTTTCGGCTAGCGGGGGAGAGGGCTACGAGCAGTACTTC	CASSFGLSASGGEGYEQYF
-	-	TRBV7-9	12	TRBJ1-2	TGTGCCAGCAGCTTAGACCAGGCTGGCTACACCTTC	CASSLDQAGYTF
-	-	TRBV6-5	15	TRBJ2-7	TGTGCCAGCAGTTACTCGAGCACTGCTGCCTACGAGCAGTACTTC	CASSYSSTAAYEQYF
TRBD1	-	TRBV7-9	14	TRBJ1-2	TGTGCCAGCAGCCCTGACAGGGTTTTAGGTGGCTACACCTTC	CASSPDRVLGGYTF
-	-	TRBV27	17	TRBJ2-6	TGTGCCAGCAGTTCAGGGTTGGAACTCTCTGGGGCCAACGTCCTGACTTTC	CASSSGLELSGANVLTF
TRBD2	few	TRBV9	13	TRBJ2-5	TGTGCCAGCAGCGCTAGCGGGGAAGAGACCCAGTACTTC	CASSASGEETQYF
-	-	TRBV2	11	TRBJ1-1	TGTGCCAGCATGAGAGACACTGAAGCTTTCTTT	CASMRDTEAFF
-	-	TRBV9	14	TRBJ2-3	TGTGCCAGCAGCTTCGACATGGTCACAGATACGCAGTATTTT	CASSFDMVTDTQYF
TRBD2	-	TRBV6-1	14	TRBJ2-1	TGTGCCAGCAGTACGAGCGGGAGGTCGGGTGAGCAGTTCTTC	CASSTSGRSGEQFF